Listed here are 29 T cell receptor beta chains from one sample, sequenced in a study of CD8+ T cells in alopecia areata. Indicated treatment: oral pan-JAK inhibitor, 5-10 mg twice daily. Sequencing used cDNA as its template, made by extracting RNA and reverse transcribing it. Profiling relied on immunoSEQ multiplex PCR, and the TCRdb table lists in-frame clones only, not all of them. The data hold about 190,000 clones, with 50% to 60% observed a single time. This material consisted of CD4+ T cells sorted from blood, taken at week 4, from a patient treated with tofacitinib. The receptors were gathered from a human donor with alopecia areata.

The chain couples TRBV30 to TRBJ2-7; 8 bases line up with TRBD2. The CDR3 loop spans 15 amino acids. The J segment lost 1 base and the V segment lost 5 bases, leaving 10 bases of the junction unmatched. Germline values: CDR1 GTSNPN, CDR2 SVGIG (reference sequence). The CDR3 region has the DNA TGTGCCTGGGGGAAACGACTAGCGCTGTCCTACGAGCAGTACTTC. It translates to CAWGKRLALSYEQYF.

This chain uses TRBV25-1 with TRBJ2-7; no firm D call. Germline CDR1 is MGHDK and CDR2 is SYGVNS. The CDR3 spans 10 residues. Trimming removed 3 bases at V and 3 bases at J, with 0 bases between. This chain's CDR3 is CASSDYEQYF. CDR3 in DNA: TGTGCCAGCAGTGACTACGAGCAGTACTTC.

The chain recombines TRBV2 with TRBJ2-3; D is tentatively TRBD1 or TRBD2 (5 bases each). The CDR3 is 14 residues long. Germline V gene lookup returns CDR1 SNHLY and CDR2 FYNNEI. The V end lost 7 bases, the J end lost 6 bases, and 17 bases lay between the germline ends. The CDR3: CASMLATRGDTQYF. The CDR3 DNA follows: TGTGCCAGCATGTTGGCCACCCGGGGCGATACGCAGTATTTT.

CDR3 nucleotides: TGTGCCAGCAGTTTACTGGGAAATGAGCAGTTCTTC. Encoded protein: CASSLLGNEQFF. The rearrangement uses TRBV28 and TRBJ2-1; D gene uncertain. The CDR3 extends over 12 amino acids. Germline V lookup: CDR1 MDHEN, CDR2 SYDVKM. Deletions cut 2 bases from V and 7 bases from J, with 6 bases between.

The V and J genes are TRBV13 and TRBJ2-2; TRBD1 is a possible D gene (6 bases). Trimming cost V 6 bases and J 4 bases, with 12 bases left between them. CDR1 is PRHDT and CDR2 is FYEKMQ in the germline V gene (reference sequence). CDR3 length: 14 residues. The CDR3 DNA follows: TGTGCCAGCAGGCCGGACAGCCGCACCGGGGAGCTGTTTTTT. Its protein is CASRPDSRTGELFF.

V and J are TRBV7-9 and TRBJ2-5, with D hard to call. Trimming pared 6 bases from V and 4 bases from J, leaving 30 bases between. The CDR3 runs to 19 residues. CDR1 and CDR2 (germline): SEHNR, FQNEAQ (reference sequence). The CDR3 nucleotides are TGTGCCAGCAGTTCCCGGAAGGTCCCGGCCGTTCGGGCCCGAGAGACCCAGTACTTC. It is translated as CASSSRKVPAVRARETQYF.

The chain employs TRBV7-8 and TRBJ2-7, with 7 bases aligning to TRBD2. The germline V gene has CDR1 SGHVS and CDR2 FQNEAQ. This CDR3 region has 15 residues. Trimming removed 3 bases from V and 2 bases from J; junction bases left unmatched: 7. CDR3 DNA sequence: TGTGCCAGCAGCTTGAGAGGCGGGGGAACCTACGAGCAGTACTTC. Translating it yields CASSLRGGGTYEQYF.

This clone was seen just once. The chain is built from TRBV29-1 and TRBJ2-2, with a weak D call TRBD2 (6 bases). From germline, CDR1 is SQVTM and CDR2 ANQGSEA. The V end was cut by 2 bases, the J end by 5 bases, with 12 bases between. This CDR3 has 14 residues. The CDR3 reads CSVETGRRTGELFF. DNA of the CDR3: TGCAGCGTTGAAACTGGGAGGCGGACCGGGGAGCTGTTTTTT.

The chain has TRBV29-1 and TRBJ1-1; a weak D match, TRBD1 (5 bases). V was pared by 0 bases and J by 3 bases, with 11 bases between. The length of the CDR3 is 14 residues. CDR1 is SQVTM, CDR2 ANQGSEA, per germline. The CDR3 DNA sequence: TGCAGCGTTGAAGATCAGGCAGGGTACACTGAAGCTTTCTTT. It encodes CSVEDQAGYTEAFF. The full variable domain, with the rest looked up from reference TRBV29-1 and TRBJ1-1, is SAVISQKPSRDICQRGTSLTIQCQVDSQVTMMFWYRQQPGQSLTLIATANQGSEATYESGFVIDKFPISRPNLTFSTLTVSNMSPEDSSIYLCSVEDQAGYTEAFFGQGTRLTVV.

This clone has only one observation. The chain joins TRBV11-2 to TRBJ2-5, with TRBD1 as a possible D gene (5 bases). The CDR3 is 15 residues long. V gave up 6 bases and J gave up 1 base, with 15 bases separating them. Germline CDR1 SGHAT, CDR2 FQNNGV. The CDR3 reads CASSYRRNAQETQYF. CDR3 DNA sequence: TGTGCCAGCAGTTACAGGCGTAACGCCCAAGAGACCCAGTACTTC.

This clone was observed a few times. This rearrangement joins TRBV10-3 to TRBJ2-5, with D possibly TRBD1 on 6 matching bases. This CDR3 comprises 15 residues. The germline V and J ends were trimmed by 0 bases and 0 bases, with 8 bases remaining between them. Germline lookup yields CDR1 ENHRY and CDR2 SYGVKD. CDR3 in amino acids: CAISESQGYQETQYF. The CDR3 bases are TGTGCCATCAGTGAGTCGCAGGGGTACCAAGAGACCCAGTACTTC.

The chain carries TRBV4-2 and TRBJ2-5; D gene unclear. This CDR3 has 15 amino acids. CDR1 and CDR2 from the germline V gene are LGHNA and YNFKEQ. The V gene lost 0 bases and the J gene lost 5 bases, with 13 bases spanning the gap. The CDR3 spells CASSQDVGSRETQYF. CDR3 DNA sequence: TGTGCCAGCAGCCAAGACGTAGGTTCTCGGGAGACCCAGTACTTC.

This chain joins TRBV30 and TRBJ1-4; tentative D call: TRBD1 (6 bases). This CDR3 comprises 14 residues. Germline assignment: CDR1 GTSNPN and CDR2 SVGIG (reference sequence). Trimming pared 1 base from V and 8 bases from J, leaving 14 bases between. This CDR3 reads CAWSAYTTGEKLFF. The CDR3 coding sequence is TGTGCCTGGAGTGCCTACACCACAGGGGAAAAACTGTTTTTT.

The chain recombines TRBV2 with TRBJ2-1; 7 bases agree with TRBD1. Germline CDR1 and CDR2: SNHLY and FYNNEI. The CDR3 runs to 14 residues. V dropped 6 bases and J dropped 3; count of bases not matched to a gene: 5. The CDR3, as DNA: TGTGCCAGCAGCGAGGGGGCAGTCTACAATGAGCAGTTCTTC. Translating it yields CASSEGAVYNEQFF.

The chain couples TRBV29-1 to TRBJ2-1; D is ambiguous. The CDR3 runs 14 residues. Trimming took off 5 bases at V and 8 bases at J, with 19 bases between the two ends. Germline CDR1 is SQVTM and CDR2 is ANQGSEA. CDR3 amino acids: CSVCLDELGDEQFF. The CDR3 coding sequence is TGCAGCGTTTGTTTGGACGAGTTGGGCGATGAGCAGTTCTTC.

The chain is built from TRBV11-2 and TRBJ2-5; the D is unclear. Germline V gene sequence: CDR1 SGHAT, CDR2 FQNNGV. V gave up 8 bases and J gave up 8 bases, with 9 bases separating them. CDR3 length equals 10 residues. CDR3 in amino acids: CASQLETQYF. The CDR3 nucleotides read TGTGCCAGCCAGCTAGAAACCCAGTACTTC. Full variable domain (rest looked up from reference TRBV11-2 and TRBJ2-5): EAGVAQSPRYKIIEKRQSVAFWCNPISGHATLYWYQQILGQGPKLLIQFQNNGVVDDSQLPKDRFSAERLKGVDSTLKIQPAKLEDSAVYLCASQLETQYFGPGTRLLVL.

This clone has only one observation. This sequence joins TRBV5-1 and TRBJ2-7, with D perhaps matching TRBD2 (6 bases). Between the trimmed V and J ends, which lost 3 bases and 2 bases, there was a span of 15 bases. Germline loops: CDR1 SGHRS, CDR2 YFSETQ. The CDR3 has 15 residues. In nucleotides, the CDR3 is TGCGCCAGCAGCTCGGAGGGAGATTTTCCCTACGAGCAGTACTTC. Its protein is CASSSEGDFPYEQYF.

The rearrangement links TRBV29-1 to TRBJ2-3, with a weak D call TRBD2 (6 bases). V dropped 5 bases and J dropped 11 bases, with 17 bases sitting between them. The germline gives CDR1 SQVTM, CDR2 ANQGSEA. This CDR3 spans 12 amino acids. The DNA of the CDR3 is TGCAGCGTTCGGTTAGCGGTGCCGGGGCAGTATTTT. Its protein is CSVRLAVPGQYF.

The chain recombines TRBV27 with TRBJ1-2; D is unresolved. Trimming took 6 bases from V and 7 from J, leaving 18 bases between them. The CDR3 loop spans 14 amino acids. The germline gives CDR1 MNHEY, CDR2 SMNVEV (reference sequence). The CDR3 loop is CASSFPGPTGGYTF. The CDR3 coding sequence is TGTGCCAGCAGCTTCCCTGGGCCCACTGGTGGCTACACCTTC.

This clone was picked up many times. The rearrangement uses TRBV7-2 and TRBJ2-4, with 8 bases aligning to TRBD2. J was trimmed by 4 bases and V by 2 bases; bases with no gene match: 10. Germline assignment: CDR1 SGHTA and CDR2 FQGNSA. This CDR3 is built from 17 residues. The CDR3 nucleotides read TGTGCCAGCAGCTTAAGCCCAGCGGGGGACCGAAAAAACATTCAGTACTTC. Its translation is CASSLSPAGDRKNIQYF.

This clone has just a few counts. This chain uses TRBV7-2 with TRBJ2-7, with 8 bases that match TRBD1. The CDR3 consists of 13 residues. Germline CDR1 SGHTA, CDR2 FQGNSA. The V and J ends lost 6 bases and 5 bases, in that order; junction bases with no gene match: 6. CDR3 residues: CASRQDRGDEQYF. The CDR3 DNA is TGTGCCAGCAGACAAGACAGGGGCGACGAGCAGTACTTC. Supplemented by reference TRBV7-2 and TRBJ2-7, the full variable domain reads GAGVSQSPSNKVTEKGKDVELRCDPISGHTALYWYRQSLGQGLEFLIYFQGNSAPDKSGLPSDRFSAERTGGSVSTLTIQRTQQEDSAVYLCASRQDRGDEQYFGPGTRLTVT.

Concerning this clone itself: This same CDR3 is encoded by further DNA sequences in the sample. The rearrangement uses TRBV9 and TRBJ1-1; no firm D call. The CDR3 contains 13 residues. V shed 0 bases and J shed 2 bases, with 5 bases lying between them. Germline V gene data show CDR1 as SGDLS and CDR2 as YYNGEE. CDR3 sequence: CASSVGSNTEAFF. For the CDR3, the DNA is TGTGCCAGCAGCGTAGGTTCTAACACTGAAGCTTTCTTT. The full variable domain, its missing parts supplied by reference TRBV9 and TRBJ1-1, is DSGVTQTPKHLITATGQRVTLRCSPRSGDLSVYWYQQSLDQGLQFLIQYYNGEERAKGNILERFSAQQFPDLHSELNLSSLELGDSALYFCASSVGSNTEAFFGQGTRLTVV.

V usage is TRBV5-1 and J usage is TRBJ2-5; 12 bases map to TRBD2. CDR1 and CDR2 (germline): SGHRS, YFSETQ. This CDR3 is built from 18 residues. The junction had 14 bases not matched to a gene; V was cut back by 3 bases and J by 5 bases. The CDR3 DNA reads as TGCGCCAGCAGCTCTGGACTAGCGGGAATCACCCAGTCGGAGACCCAGTACTTC. It encodes CASSSGLAGITQSETQYF. Full variable domain (remainder filled in from reference TRBV5-1 and TRBJ2-5): KAGVTQTPRYLIKTRGQQVTLSCSPISGHRSVSWYQQTPGQGLQFLFEYFSETQRNKGNFPGRFSGRQFSNSRSEMNVSTLELGDSALYLCASSSGLAGITQSETQYFGPGTRLLVL.

This chain links TRBV28 with TRBJ2-1, with 15 bases fitting TRBD2. V trimming: 10 bases; J trimming: 6 bases; junction bases outside the gene matches: 4. This CDR3 spans 14 amino acids. Germline V gene lookup returns CDR1 MDHEN and CDR2 SYDVKM. Here the CDR3 reads CAIMGLAGGNEQFF. Written as DNA, the CDR3 is TGTGCCATCATGGGACTAGCGGGAGGCAATGAGCAGTTCTTC.

The chain has TRBV6-6 and TRBJ2-3; no reliable D call. Trimming took 3 bases from V and 6 from J, leaving 4 bases between them. The germline V gene encodes CDR1 MNHNY and CDR2 SVGAGI (reference sequence). The CDR3 runs to 11 residues. The CDR3 DNA is TGTGCCAGCAGTTATGAGGATACGCAGTATTTT. Its translation: CASSYEDTQYF.

V and J are TRBV4-1 and TRBJ2-5; a weak D match, TRBD2 (5 bases). Trimming removed 0 bases at V and 7 bases at J, with 12 bases between. Per the germline V gene, CDR1 is MGHRA and CDR2 is YSYEKL. CDR3 length: 14 residues. The CDR3 is CASSQDEGVGTQYF. The CDR3 DNA follows: TGCGCCAGCAGCCAAGATGAGGGAGTTGGGACCCAGTACTTC.

The chain combines TRBV5-6 with TRBJ2-1, with a possible D match to TRBD1 (5 bases). Germline V gene sequence: CDR1 SGHDT, CDR2 YYEEEE. The ends were cut back, 3 bases at V and 7 bases at J, with 14 bases in the middle. This CDR3 region has 14 residues. The CDR3 loop is CASSSRTRQNEQFF. The CDR3 bases are TGTGCCAGCAGCTCGAGGACCCGACAGAATGAGCAGTTCTTC.

The chain combines TRBV30 with TRBJ1-2, with 8 positions matching TRBD1. J gave up 5 bases and V 3 bases, and 5 bases lay outside the gene matches. This CDR3 is built from 13 residues. The V gene's germline CDR1 is GTSNPN and CDR2 SVGIG (reference sequence). The CDR3 sequence: CAWSPRGLYGYTF. In DNA, the CDR3 is TGTGCCTGGAGCCCCAGGGGGCTTTATGGCTACACCTTC.

The rearrangement links TRBV2 to TRBJ2-3, with 7 bases matching TRBD1. This CDR3 has 15 amino acids. CDR1 is SNHLY and CDR2 is FYNNEI in the germline V gene. Trimming removed 5 bases from V and 2 bases from J; junction bases left unmatched: 7. The CDR3 DNA sequence: TGTGCCAGCAGTCGACCGGGACAGACCACAGATACGCAGTATTTT. Protein product: CASSRPGQTTDTQYF.